The source of this T cell receptor beta chain is a study of neoadjuvant anti-PD-1 for oral cavity cancer. Study overall: Nivolumab at 3 mg/kg was mostly given biweekly, three to four doses, pre-surgery.

The CDR3 is made up of 15 amino acids. CDR1 LNHDA and CDR2 SQIVND come from the germline V gene (reference sequence). V shed 0 bases and J shed 4 bases, with 10 bases lying between them. Regarding this clone: Its target is not known.

Patients were newly diagnosed with stage II-IVA oral cavity squamous cell carcinoma without prior systemic or radiation treatment. Study-level points and caveats: Each response group had just a few patients in TCR analyses. Pretreatment Treg/Th17 ratio correlated inversely with post-treatment tumor clonality.

TCRdb keeps only in-frame clones here, not all; method: immunoSEQ multiplex PCR. In the table there are approximately 7,800 clones, over 50% of which are singletons. This TCR was recovered from a person aged 40 to 85 with oral cavity squamous cell carcinoma. The sample consisted of tumor tissue, taken before nivolumab (anti-PD-1) treatment. The chain combines TRBV19 with TRBJ1-5; the D gene is possibly TRBD1 (5 bases). In DNA, the CDR3 is TGTGCCAGTAGTATAGACGGGGGTCAAAATCAGCCCCAGCATTTT. Residues: CASSIDGGQNQPQHF.